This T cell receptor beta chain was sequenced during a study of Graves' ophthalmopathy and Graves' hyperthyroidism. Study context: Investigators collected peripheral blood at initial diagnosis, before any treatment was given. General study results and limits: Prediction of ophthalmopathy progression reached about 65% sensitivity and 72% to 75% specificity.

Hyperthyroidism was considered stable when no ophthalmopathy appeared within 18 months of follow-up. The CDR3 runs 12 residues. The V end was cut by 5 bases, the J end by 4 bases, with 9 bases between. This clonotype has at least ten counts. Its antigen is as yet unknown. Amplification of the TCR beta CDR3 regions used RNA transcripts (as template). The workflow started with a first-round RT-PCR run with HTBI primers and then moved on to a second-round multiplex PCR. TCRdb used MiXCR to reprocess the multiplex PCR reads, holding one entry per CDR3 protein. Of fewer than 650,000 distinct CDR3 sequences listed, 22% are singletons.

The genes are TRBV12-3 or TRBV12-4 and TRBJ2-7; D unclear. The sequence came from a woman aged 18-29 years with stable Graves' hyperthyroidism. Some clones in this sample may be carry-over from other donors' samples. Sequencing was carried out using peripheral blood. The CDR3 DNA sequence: TGTGCCAGCAGTCCGCTAAGGTACGAGCAGTACTTC. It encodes CASSPLRYEQYF.